Detailed here is one T cell receptor beta chain. The CDR3 totals 16 residues. Germline CDR1 SSHAT, CDR2 FNYEAQ (reference sequence). The V segment lost 5 bases and the J segment 6 bases; nucleotides outside the gene matches: 13. This sample is part of a study of early T cells in non-severe SARS-CoV-2 infection. TCRdb passed the 5' RACE reads through MiXCR, listing each CDR3 protein once. The table lists 45,000 to 60,000 distinct CDR3 sequences, about 7.7% of them singletons. The sample taken for sequencing was whole blood. The V and J genes are TRBV7-7 and TRBJ2-7; the match to TRBD2 covers 10 bases. This receptor was obtained from an adult who was a healthcare worker with PCR-confirmed SARS-CoV-2 infection or an uninfected control (not recorded which). This CDR3 reads CASSPLGLAGVGEQYF. The CDR3 nucleotides read TGTGCCAGCAGCCCCCTCGGGCTAGCGGGAGTTGGCGAGCAGTACTTC. The entire variable domain, with the rest obtained from reference TRBV7-7 and TRBJ2-7, is as follows: GAGVSQSPRYKVTKRGQDVTLRCDPISSHATLYWYQQALGQGPEFLTYFNYEAQPDKSGLPSDRFSAERPEGSISTLTIQRTEQRDSAMYRCASSPLGLAGVGEQYFGPGTRLTVT.